Given below is one TCR beta chain in context. Its matching antigen is unknown. The sample holds other DNA sequences that translate to the same CDR3. The DNA input per sorted-subset replicate PCR was 200 ng, corresponding to tens of thousands of T cell genomes. Source study methods: Junction-only sequences without quality scores came from ImmunoSEQ, so filtering differed. Clones were sequenced by immunoSEQ multiplex PCR, and TCRdb holds only the in-frame ones, with some missing. V and J calls and clone size are those listed in that table; D and trimming were worked out from the DNA. The sample lists 2.3 million or so clones, approximately 93% occurring once. Germline V gives CDR1 LNHDA, CDR2 SQIVND (reference sequence). CDR3 length equals 13 residues. Between the trimmed V and J ends, which lost 2 bases and 6 bases, there was a span of 7 bases. The data were taken from a study of shared clonotypes between healthy human individuals.

Findings and limits, study-wide: The donor pool, a small one, limited the genetic and exposure-history diversity represented. Sharing across a few donors was seen in around 5% of naive CD4 clonotypes.

Sample: naive CD4+ T cells from PBMCs. The subset here: CD45RA+ positively selected. This receptor was obtained from a man aged 18 to 30 in good health. Some clones in this sample may be carry-over from other donors' samples. The rearrangement joins TRBV19 to TRBJ2-2, with D possibly TRBD1 on 5 matching bases. CDR3 sequence reads: CASSIQGPGELFF. The CDR3 DNA follows: TGTGCCAGTAGTATACAGGGCCCCGGGGAGCTGTTTTTT.